This is a list of T cell receptor beta chains from one sample in a study of blood T cell repertoires in COVID-19. Clones were sequenced by immunoSEQ multiplex PCR, and TCRdb holds only the in-frame ones, with some missing. The table lists roughly 150,000 clones, 85% to 90% of them singletons. Sequenced material: peripheral blood. Source of these receptors: a man aged 18-30 years with COVID-19, enrolled during active disease. Both conserved end residues are part of each CDR3. D genes are given only for firm matches. A row's size may be missing; if present it is once, few, many or a size class.

>TRBD1|TRBV4-3|-|TRBJ2-4
CASSQERDRARNIQYF
TGCGCCAGCAGCCAAGAACGGGACAGGGCTAGGAACATTCAGTACTTC
>-|TRBV30|-|TRBJ2-7
CAWTEGGYEQYF
TGTGCCTGGACGGAGGGCGGGTACGAGCAGTACTTC
>-|TRBV10-3|-|TRBJ2-3
CAIRFSITDTQYF
TGTGCCATCCGGTTTTCGATCACAGATACGCAGTATTTT
>TRBD2|TRBV7-9|-|TRBJ2-3
CASSLALAGVPDTQYF
TGTGCCAGCAGCTTAGCCCTAGCGGGAGTCCCAGATACGCAGTATTTT
>TRBD1|TRBV9|-|TRBJ1-4
CASSAPNRDRGTEKLFF
TGTGCCAGCAGCGCCCCCAATCGGGACAGGGGGACTGAAAAACTGTTTTTT
>-|TRBV11-3|-|TRBJ2-1
CASSLGVSNEQFF
TGTGCCAGCAGCTTAGGTGTCTCCAATGAGCAGTTCTTC
>-|TRBV27|-|TRBJ2-3
CASRTAGGGDTQYF
TGTGCCAGCAGGACTGCCGGCGGTGGAGATACGCAGTATTTT
>-|TRBV12-3/TRBV12-4|once|TRBJ1-2
CASTLGGNGYTF
TGTGCCAGCACCCTGGGGGGGAATGGCTACACCTTC
>-|TRBV29-1|-|TRBJ2-3
CSVGDFSSTDTQYF
TGCAGCGTCGGGGATTTCTCTAGCACAGATACGCAGTATTTT
>TRBD1|TRBV28|-|TRBJ2-7
CASSSPQPRQGAYEQYF
TGTGCCAGCAGTTCACCTCAACCACGACAGGGGGCCTACGAGCAGTACTTC
>TRBD2|TRBV5-1|-|TRBJ2-5
CASRPTSGSLETQYF
TGCGCCAGCAGACCGACTAGCGGGAGTTTAGAGACCCAGTACTTC
>TRBD2|TRBV29-1|-|TRBJ2-3
CSVEDLGLAGPSTDTQYF
TGCAGCGTTGAAGACCTCGGACTAGCGGGACCTAGCACAGATACGCAGTATTTT
>-|TRBV19|-|TRBJ1-4
CASSIQATTNEKLFF
TGTGCCAGTAGTATACAGGCGACAACTAATGAAAAACTGTTTTTT
>-|TRBV6-6|-|TRBJ1-3
CASNPGGSSGNTIYF
TGTGCCAGCAACCCTGGAGGCAGCTCTGGAAACACCATATATTTT
>TRBD1|TRBV29-1|-|TRBJ2-7
CSGMTGDREQYF
TGCAGCGGCATGACAGGGGACAGGGAGCAGTACTTC
>-|TRBV19|-|TRBJ1-5
CASTPRGARSNQPQHF
TGTGCCAGTACCCCCCGGGGGGCTAGGAGCAATCAGCCCCAGCATTTT
>TRBD1|TRBV19|-|TRBJ2-5
CASSGLGQGEETQYF
TGTGCCAGTAGTGGACTAGGACAGGGGGAAGAGACCCAGTACTTC
>TRBD2|TRBV19|-|TRBJ2-7
CASSIELADGGEQYF
TGTGCCAGTAGTATTGAGCTAGCGGATGGGGGCGAGCAGTACTTC
>-|TRBV27|-|TRBJ1-1
CASSLSGGARTEAFF
TGTGCCAGCAGTTTATCGGGGGGGGCACGAACTGAAGCTTTCTTT
>TRBD2|TRBV6-5|-|TRBJ2-7
CASSLGLAGASEQYF
TGTGCCAGCAGCCTAGGACTAGCGGGAGCAAGCGAGCAGTACTTC
>-|TRBV11-2|once|TRBJ2-7
CASSLRGGLRPYEQYF
TGTGCCAGCAGCCTCCGAGGCGGCCTAAGACCCTACGAGCAGTACTTC
>TRBD1|TRBV7-6|-|TRBJ1-1
CASSLRTGLNTEAFF
TGTGCCAGCAGCCTCAGGACAGGGCTGAACACTGAAGCTTTCTTT
>-|TRBV3-1/TRBV3-2|-|TRBJ2-7
CASSQDTGYEQYF
TGTGCCAGCAGCCAAGATACGGGATACGAGCAGTACTTC
>-|TRBV28|-|TRBJ1-1
CASTDRWNTEAFF
TGTGCCAGCACCGACAGGTGGAACACTGAAGCTTTCTTT
>-|TRBV6-5|-|TRBJ2-7
CASSSRGKFPEQYF
TGTGCCAGCAGTTCCAGGGGAAAATTTCCCGAGCAGTACTTC
>-|TRBV25-1|once|TRBJ1-5
CASSEQEGNQPQHF
TGTGCCAGCAGTGAACAGGAAGGCAATCAGCCCCAGCATTTT